The next 2 T cell receptor beta chains were all read from a single sample in a study of blood T cells in healthy people across ages. For the second PCR, which ran for roughly 6 to 12 cycles, a sample-barcoded 5' primer and a J-beta primer mix were used. TCRdb re-called the 5' RACE reads with MiXCR, one entry per CDR3 protein. Of over a million distinct CDR3 sequences listed, approximately 43% are singletons. The sequencing input was blood. The receptors shown here come from a woman aged 18-29 years in good health.

This clonotype was recorded many times. The chain is built from TRBV7-2 and TRBJ2-5; D gene ambiguous. Trimming stripped 6 bases from V and 2 bases from J, with 10 bases between. Germline CDR1 is SGHTA and CDR2 is FQGNSA. This CDR3 contains 13 residues. CDR3 sequence: CASSFAGQETQYF. CDR3 DNA sequence: TGTGCCAGCAGTTTCGCCGGACAAGAGACCCAGTACTTC. The full variable domain, its missing parts supplied by reference TRBV7-2 and TRBJ2-5, is GAGVSQSPSNKVTEKGKDVELRCDPISGHTALYWYRQSLGQGLEFLIYFQGNSAPDKSGLPSDRFSAERTGGSVSTLTIQRTQQEDSAVYLCASSFAGQETQYFGPGTRLLVL.

The gene calls are TRBV30 and TRBJ2-1; D might be TRBD2 (5 bases). The V and J ends lost 5 bases and 9 bases respectively, with 17 bases between them. Germline lookup yields CDR1 GTSNPN and CDR2 SVGIG (reference sequence). The CDR3 runs 13 residues. The CDR3 bases are TGTGCCTGGGACTATAATGGAAGGGCTGAGCAGTTCTTC. Translated: CAWDYNGRAEQFF. The full variable domain, completed using reference TRBV30 and TRBJ2-1, is SQTIHQWPATLVQPVGSPLSLECTVEGTSNPNLYWYRQAAGRGLQLLFYSVGIGQISSEVPQNLSASRPQDRQFILSSKKLLLSDSGFYLCAWDYNGRAEQFFGPGTRLTVL.